Sequencing of this T cell receptor (beta chain) was carried out in a study of T cells in localized non-small cell lung cancer. The junction had 9 bases not matched to a gene; V was cut back by 5 bases and J by 6 bases. This CDR3 has 16 amino acids. CDR1 is LNHDA and CDR2 is SQIVND in the germline V gene (reference sequence). Here immunoSEQ multiplex PCR was the method, and the copy in TCRdb shows in-frame clones only, minus some. The sample consists of approximately 30,000 clones, about nine tenths of them appearing once. Sequenced here: peripheral blood, sampled before any cancer treatment. The receptor was isolated from a male donor aged 60 or older with stage III lung adenocarcinoma. J is TRBJ2-2 and V is TRBV19; TRBD1 agrees at 10 bases. The DNA for the CDR3 is TGTGCCAGTAGTGCCCGTGACAGGGGGCGGCCCGGGGAGCTGTTTTTT. Translated: CASSARDRGRPGELFF.